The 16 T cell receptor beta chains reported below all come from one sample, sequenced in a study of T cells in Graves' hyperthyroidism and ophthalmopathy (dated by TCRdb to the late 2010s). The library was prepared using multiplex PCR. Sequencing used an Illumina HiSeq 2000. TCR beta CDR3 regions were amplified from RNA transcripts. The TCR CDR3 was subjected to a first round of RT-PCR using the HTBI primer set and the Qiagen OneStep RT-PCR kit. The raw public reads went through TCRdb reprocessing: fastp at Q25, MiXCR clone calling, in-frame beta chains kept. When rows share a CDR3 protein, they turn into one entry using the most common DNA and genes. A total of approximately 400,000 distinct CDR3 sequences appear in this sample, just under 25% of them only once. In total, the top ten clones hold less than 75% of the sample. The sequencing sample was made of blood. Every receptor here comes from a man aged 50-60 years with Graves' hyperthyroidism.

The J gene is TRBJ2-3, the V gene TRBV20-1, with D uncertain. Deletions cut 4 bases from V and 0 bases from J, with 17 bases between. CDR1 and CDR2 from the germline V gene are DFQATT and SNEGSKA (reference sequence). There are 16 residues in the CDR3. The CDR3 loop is CSATPSFRFSTDTQYF. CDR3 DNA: TGCAGTGCTACACCTTCTTTCAGGTTCAGCACAGATACGCAGTATTTT.

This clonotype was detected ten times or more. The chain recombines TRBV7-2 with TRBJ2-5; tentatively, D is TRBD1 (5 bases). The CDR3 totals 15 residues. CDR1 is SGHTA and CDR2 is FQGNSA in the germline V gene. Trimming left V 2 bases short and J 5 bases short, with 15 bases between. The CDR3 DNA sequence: TGTGCCAGCAGCTTACTACAGGATCCGATGGAGACCCAGTACTTC. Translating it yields CASSLLQDPMETQYF.

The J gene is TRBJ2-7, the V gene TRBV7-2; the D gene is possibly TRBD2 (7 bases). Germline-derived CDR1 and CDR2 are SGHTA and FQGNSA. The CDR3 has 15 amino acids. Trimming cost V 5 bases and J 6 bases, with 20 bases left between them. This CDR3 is CASSPEGGSGGEQYF. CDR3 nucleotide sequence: TGTGCCAGCAGCCCCGAGGGGGGGTCCGGGGGCGAGCAGTACTTC.

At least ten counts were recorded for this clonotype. This CDR3 reads CASKSELQETQYF. CDR3 sequence (DNA): TGTGCCAGCAAATCGGAACTCCAAGAGACCCAGTACTTC. The chain recombines TRBV28 with TRBJ2-5, with no clear D. The V gene lost 7 bases and the J gene lost 1 base, with 10 bases spanning the gap. Germline V gives CDR1 MDHEN, CDR2 SYDVKM. This CDR3 region has 13 residues. Supplemented by reference TRBV28 and TRBJ2-5, the full variable domain reads DVKVTQSSRYLVKRTGEKVFLECVQDMDHENMFWYRQDPGLGLRLIYFSYDVKMKEKGDIPEGYSVSREKKERFSLILESASTNQTSMYLCASKSELQETQYFGPGTRLLVL.

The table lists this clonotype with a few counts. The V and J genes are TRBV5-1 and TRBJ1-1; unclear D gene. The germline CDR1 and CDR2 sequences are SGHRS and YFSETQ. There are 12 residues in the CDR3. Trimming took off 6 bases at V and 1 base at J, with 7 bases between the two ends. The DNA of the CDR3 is TGCGCCAGCAAGGTGGGGAACACTGAAGCTTTCTTT. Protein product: CASKVGNTEAFF.

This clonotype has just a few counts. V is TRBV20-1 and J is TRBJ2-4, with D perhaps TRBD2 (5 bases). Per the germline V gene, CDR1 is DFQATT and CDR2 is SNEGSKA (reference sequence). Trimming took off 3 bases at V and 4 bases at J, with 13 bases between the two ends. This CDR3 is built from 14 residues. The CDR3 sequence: CSASGELGKNIQYF. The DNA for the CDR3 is TGCAGTGCTAGTGGGGAGTTGGGGAAAAACATTCAGTACTTC.

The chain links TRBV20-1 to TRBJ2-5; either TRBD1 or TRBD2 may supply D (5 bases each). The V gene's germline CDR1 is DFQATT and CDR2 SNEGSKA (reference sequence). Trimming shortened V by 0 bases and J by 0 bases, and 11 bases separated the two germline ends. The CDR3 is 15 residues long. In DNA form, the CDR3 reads TGCAGTGCTAGAGATGTAGGGGAGTACCAAGAGACCCAGTACTTC. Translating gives CSARDVGEYQETQYF.

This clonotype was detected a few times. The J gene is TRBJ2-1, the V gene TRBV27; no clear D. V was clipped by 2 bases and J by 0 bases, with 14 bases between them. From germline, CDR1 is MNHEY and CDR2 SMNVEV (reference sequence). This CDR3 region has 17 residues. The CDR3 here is CASSLGVGVDSYNEQFF. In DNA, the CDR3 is TGTGCCAGCAGTTTAGGAGTAGGTGTCGACTCCTACAATGAGCAGTTCTTC.

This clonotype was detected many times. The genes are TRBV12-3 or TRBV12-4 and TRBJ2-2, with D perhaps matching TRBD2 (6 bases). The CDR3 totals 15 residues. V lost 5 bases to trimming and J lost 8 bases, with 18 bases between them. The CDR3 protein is CASSPAGYRDGELFF. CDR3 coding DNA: TGTGCCAGCAGTCCGGCGGGATACCGTGATGGGGAGCTGTTTTTT.

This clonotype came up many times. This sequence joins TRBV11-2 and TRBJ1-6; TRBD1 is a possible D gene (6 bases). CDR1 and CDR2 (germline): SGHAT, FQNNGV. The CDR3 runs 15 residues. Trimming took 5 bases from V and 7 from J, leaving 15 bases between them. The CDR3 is CASSLREGGNSPLHF. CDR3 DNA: TGTGCCAGCAGCCTCAGGGAAGGGGGGAATTCACCCCTCCACTTT.

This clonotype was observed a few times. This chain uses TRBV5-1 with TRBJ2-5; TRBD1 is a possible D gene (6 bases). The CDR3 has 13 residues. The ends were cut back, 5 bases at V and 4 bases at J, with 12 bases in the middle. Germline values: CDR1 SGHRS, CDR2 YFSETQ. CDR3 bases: TGCGCCAGCAGTGGTAACAGGGCAGAGACCCAGTACTTC. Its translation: CASSGNRAETQYF.

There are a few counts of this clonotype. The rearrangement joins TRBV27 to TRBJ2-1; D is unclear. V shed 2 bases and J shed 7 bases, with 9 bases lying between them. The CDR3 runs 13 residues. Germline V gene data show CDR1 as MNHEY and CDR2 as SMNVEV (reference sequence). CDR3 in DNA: TGTGCCAGCAGTTTACTGTCGACAAATGAGCAGTTCTTC. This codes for CASSLLSTNEQFF.

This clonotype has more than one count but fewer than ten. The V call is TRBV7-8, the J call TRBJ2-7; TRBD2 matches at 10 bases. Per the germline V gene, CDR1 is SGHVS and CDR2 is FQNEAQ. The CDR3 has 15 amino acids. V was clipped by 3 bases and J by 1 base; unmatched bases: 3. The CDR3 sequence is CASSFGTSESYEQYF. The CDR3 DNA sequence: TGTGCCAGCAGCTTTGGGACTAGCGAGTCCTACGAGCAGTACTTC.

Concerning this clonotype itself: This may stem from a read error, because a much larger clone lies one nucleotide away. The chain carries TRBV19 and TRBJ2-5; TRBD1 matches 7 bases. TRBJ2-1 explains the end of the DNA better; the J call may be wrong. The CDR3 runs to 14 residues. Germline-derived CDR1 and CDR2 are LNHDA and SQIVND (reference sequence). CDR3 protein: CASSKTGSEETQFF. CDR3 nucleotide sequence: TGTGCCAGTAGCAAGACAGGGTCGGAGGAGACCCAGTTCTTC.

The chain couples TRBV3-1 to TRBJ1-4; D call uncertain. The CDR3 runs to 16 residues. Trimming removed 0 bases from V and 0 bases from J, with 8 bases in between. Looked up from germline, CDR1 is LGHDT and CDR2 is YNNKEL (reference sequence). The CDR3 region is CASSQDLAATNEKLFF. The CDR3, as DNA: TGTGCCAGCAGCCAAGATTTGGCGGCAACTAATGAAAAACTGTTTTTT. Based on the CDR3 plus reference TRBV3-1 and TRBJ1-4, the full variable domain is DTAVSQTPKYLVTQMGNDKSIKCEQNLGHDTMYWYKQDSKKFLKIMFSYNNKELIINETVPNRFSPKSPDKAHLNLHINSLELGDSAVYFCASSQDLAATNEKLFFGSGTQLSVL.

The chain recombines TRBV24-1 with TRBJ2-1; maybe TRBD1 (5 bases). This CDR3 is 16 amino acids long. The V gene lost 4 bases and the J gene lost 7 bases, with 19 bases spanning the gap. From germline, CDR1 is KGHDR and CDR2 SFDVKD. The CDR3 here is CATSDSGMKGLNEQFF. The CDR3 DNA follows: TGTGCCACCAGTGACTCCGGTATGAAGGGGTTGAATGAGCAGTTCTTC.